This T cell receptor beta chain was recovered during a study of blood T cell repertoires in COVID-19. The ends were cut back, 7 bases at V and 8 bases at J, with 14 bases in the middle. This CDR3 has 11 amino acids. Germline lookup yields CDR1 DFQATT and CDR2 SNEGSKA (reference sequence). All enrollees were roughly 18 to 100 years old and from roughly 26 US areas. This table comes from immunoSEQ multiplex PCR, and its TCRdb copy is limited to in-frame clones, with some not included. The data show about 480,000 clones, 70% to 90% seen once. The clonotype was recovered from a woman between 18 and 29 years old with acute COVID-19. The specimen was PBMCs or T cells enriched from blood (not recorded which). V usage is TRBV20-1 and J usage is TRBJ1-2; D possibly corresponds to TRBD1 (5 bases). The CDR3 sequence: CSGAGVSGYTF. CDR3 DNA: TGCAGTGGAGCGGGGGTAAGCGGCTACACCTTC.